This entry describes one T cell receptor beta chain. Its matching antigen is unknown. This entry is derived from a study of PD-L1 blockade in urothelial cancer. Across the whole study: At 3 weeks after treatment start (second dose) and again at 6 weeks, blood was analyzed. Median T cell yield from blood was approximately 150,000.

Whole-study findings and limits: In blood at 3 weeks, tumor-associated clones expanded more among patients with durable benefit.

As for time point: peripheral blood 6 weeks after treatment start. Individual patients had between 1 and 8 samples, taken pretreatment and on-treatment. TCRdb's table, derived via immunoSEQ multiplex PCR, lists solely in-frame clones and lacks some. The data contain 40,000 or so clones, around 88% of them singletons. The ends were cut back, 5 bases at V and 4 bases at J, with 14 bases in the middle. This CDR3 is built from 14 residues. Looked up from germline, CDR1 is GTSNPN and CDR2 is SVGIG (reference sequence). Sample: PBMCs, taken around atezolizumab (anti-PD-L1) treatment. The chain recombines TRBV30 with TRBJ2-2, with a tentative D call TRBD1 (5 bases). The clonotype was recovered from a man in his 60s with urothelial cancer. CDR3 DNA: TGTGCCTGGTCCTTCCAAGGGGCCACCGGGGAGCTGTTTTTT. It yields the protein CAWSFQGATGELFF.